This entry lists 10 T cell receptor beta chains sequenced from one sample in a study of a mutant IDH1 vaccine in newly diagnosed glioma. Clones were sequenced by immunoSEQ multiplex PCR, and TCRdb holds only the in-frame ones, with some missing. The profile shows about 38,000 clones, under 80% of them singletons. Time point denoted: baseline, week 1 (first vaccination visit). Treatment defined: pre-vaccination baseline after standard-of-care therapy. This specimen consisted of PBMCs, obtained from a glioma patient treated with radiotherapy, temozolomide or both. The receptors originated from a middle-aged man with glioma. Some clones in this sample may be carry-over from other donors' samples.

The chain recombines TRBV6-5 with TRBJ2-2, with D maybe TRBD2 (7 bases). The length of the CDR3 is 15 residues. Between the trimmed V and J ends, which lost 7 bases and 4 bases, there was a span of 16 bases. In germline, CDR1 is MNHEY, CDR2 SVGAGI. The chain's CDR3 is CASTKGGAITGELFF. The CDR3 nucleotides are TGTGCCAGCACCAAGGGGGGGGCCATCACCGGGGAGCTGTTTTTT.

J is TRBJ1-2 and V is TRBV10-1; tentatively, D is TRBD1 (5 bases). CDR1 and CDR2 (germline): WNHNN, SYGVQD (reference sequence). The ends were cut back, 0 bases at V and 9 bases at J, with 11 bases in the middle. This CDR3 is built from 13 residues. CDR3 amino acids: CASSESGRGSYTF. In DNA form, the CDR3 reads TGCGCCAGCAGTGAGTCGGGAAGGGGCAGCTACACCTTC.

In its sample, this clone was seen a few times. V gene TRBV5-6 combines with J gene TRBJ1-1; possible D gene TRBD1, 5 bases. This CDR3 contains 13 residues. Trimming stripped 6 bases from V and 10 bases from J, with 19 bases between. The germline gives CDR1 SGHDT, CDR2 YYEEEE. Here the CDR3 reads CASKGGAGSTAFF. CDR3 nucleotides: TGTGCCAGCAAAGGCGGGGCTGGTTCCACAGCTTTCTTT.

A single count supports this clone. V and J are TRBV9 and TRBJ2-7; no firm D call. The V end was cut by 4 bases, the J end by 0 bases, with 5 bases between. Germline V gene lookup returns CDR1 SGDLS and CDR2 YYNGEE. The CDR3 length is 12 residues. CDR3 nucleotide sequence: TGTGCCAGCAGCAGGGACTCCTACGAGCAGTACTTC. It codes for CASSRDSYEQYF.

The gene calls are TRBV10-3 and TRBJ2-7; D might be TRBD2 (6 bases). Deletions cut 6 bases from V and 3 bases from J, with 18 bases between. Germline assignment: CDR1 ENHRY and CDR2 SYGVKD. The CDR3 has 15 residues. DNA of the CDR3: TGTGCCATCAGATGGGGGGAGGCGGGGAGCTACGAGCAGTACTTC. This sequence encodes CAIRWGEAGSYEQYF.

This chain links TRBV2 with TRBJ1-2, with D perhaps matching TRBD1 (6 bases). The CDR3 consists of 13 residues. The germline V gene has CDR1 SNHLY and CDR2 FYNNEI. With 6 bases removed from V and 4 bases from J, the gap between germline ends came to 12 bases. The DNA of the CDR3 is TGTGCCAGCAGCGTCATCAGGGGCTATGGCTACACCTTC. Translated, it gives CASSVIRGYGYTF.

DNA for the CDR3: TGTGCCTGGACCGACAGGGGGAACACCGGGGAGCTGTTTTTT. Its protein is CAWTDRGNTGELFF. The gene calls are TRBV30 and TRBJ2-2, with 8 positions matching TRBD1. Germline V lookup: CDR1 GTSNPN, CDR2 SVGIG (reference sequence). The CDR3 spans 14 residues. V lost 4 bases, J lost 1 base, and 2 bases stayed unmatched.

The chain joins TRBV7-9 to TRBJ1-6; D gene uncertain. V was trimmed by 1 base and J by 4 bases, leaving 17 bases between them. CDR1 and CDR2 from the germline V gene are SEHNR and FQNEAQ (reference sequence). This CDR3 contains 18 residues. The CDR3 region is CASSLVPSGSIYNSPLHF. In nucleotides, the CDR3 is TGTGCCAGCAGCTTAGTCCCTTCGGGGTCCATTTATAATTCACCCCTCCACTTT. Full variable domain (rest looked up from reference TRBV7-9 and TRBJ1-6): DTGVSQNPRHKITKRGQNVTFRCDPISEHNRLYWYRQTLGQGPEFLTYFQNEAQLEKSRLLSDRFSAERPKGSFSTLEIQRTEQGDSAMYLCASSLVPSGSIYNSPLHFGNGTRLTVT.

The chain is built from TRBV5-1 and TRBJ2-3, with D tentatively TRBD1 or TRBD2 (5 bases each). V was trimmed by 2 bases and J by 2 bases, leaving 18 bases between them. The CDR3 runs 17 residues. In germline, CDR1 is SGHRS, CDR2 YFSETQ. CDR3 nucleotides: TGCGCCAGCAGCTTTAAGTGGCCTAGAGGGGCCACAGATACGCAGTATTTT. It codes for CASSFKWPRGATDTQYF.

The chain employs TRBV5-1 and TRBJ1-2, with D possibly matching TRBD1 (5 bases). From germline, CDR1 is SGHRS and CDR2 YFSETQ. This CDR3 is 15 amino acids long. The V gene lost 6 bases and the J gene lost 4 bases, with 19 bases spanning the gap. The CDR3 is CASTPLGPHPYGYTF. The CDR3, as DNA: TGCGCCAGCACCCCGTTGGGGCCCCATCCCTATGGCTACACCTTC.